This passage covers 9 T cell receptor beta chains from one sample sequenced in a study of STAT5B mutations in CD4+ large granular lymphocyte leukemia. The assay was immunoSEQ multiplex PCR, and TCRdb's table has in-frame clones only and misses some. The repertoire holds 20,000 to 25,000 clones, with about two thirds as singletons. Material: CD4+ T cells from blood buffy coats. These receptor sequences come from a human donor in good health.

This clone was counted between two and nine times. This chain joins TRBV9 and TRBJ1-1; D gene ambiguous. V gave up 4 bases and J gave up 1 base, with 14 bases separating them. This CDR3 has 15 residues. Germline-derived CDR1 and CDR2 are SGDLS and YYNGEE. The CDR3 DNA reads TGTGCCAGCAGCAACCGATCACTCGGGAACACTGAAGCTTTCTTT. Amino acids: CASSNRSLGNTEAFF.

The CDR3 DNA reads as TGTGCCAGCAGCTTAAACATGGTCAAGAGCACCGGGGAGCTGTTTTTT. This gives the protein CASSLNMVKSTGELFF. The chain uses TRBV7-3 and TRBJ2-2; D ambiguous. This CDR3 contains 16 residues. Trimming cost V 1 base and J 4 bases, with 13 bases left between them. In germline, CDR1 is SGHTA, CDR2 FQGTGA.

This chain connects TRBV28 to TRBJ2-7, with a tentative D call TRBD2 (6 bases). The CDR3 is made up of 14 amino acids. The V and J ends lost 6 bases and 0 bases respectively, with 12 bases between them. CDR1 and CDR2 from the germline V gene are MDHEN and SYDVKM. The CDR3 DNA is TGTGCCAGCAGCCCTTCCGGGGGCTCCTACGAGCAGTACTTC. Protein product: CASSPSGGSYEQYF. The full variable domain, with the rest looked up from reference TRBV28 and TRBJ2-7, is DVKVTQSSRYLVKRTGEKVFLECVQDMDHENMFWYRQDPGLGLRLIYFSYDVKMKEKGDIPEGYSVSREKKERFSLILESASTNQTSMYLCASSPSGGSYEQYFGPGTRLTVT.

The gene calls are TRBV5-5 and TRBJ1-2, with a tentative D call TRBD1 (5 bases). Germline CDR1 is SGHKS and CDR2 is YYEKEE (reference sequence). V lost 0 bases and J 4 bases, leaving 19 bases between the germline ends. This CDR3 has 17 amino acids. The CDR3 loop reads CASSLGSAGPGSYGYTF. The CDR3 DNA sequence: TGTGCCAGCAGCTTGGGATCGGCGGGACCTGGTAGCTATGGCTACACCTTC.

The rearrangement uses TRBV4-1 and TRBJ2-3; a weak D match, TRBD1 (5 bases). V was cut by 4 bases and J by 4 bases, with 9 bases left in between. In germline, CDR1 is MGHRA, CDR2 YSYEKL. CDR3 length equals 13 residues. CDR3 sequence (DNA): TGCGCCAGCAGCCGTCCAGGGCCAGATACGCAGTATTTT. It is translated as CASSRPGPDTQYF.

The V call is TRBV10-1, the J call TRBJ1-1; no reliable D call. V lost 4 bases to trimming and J lost 0 bases, with 12 bases between them. Germline V lookup: CDR1 WNHNN, CDR2 SYGVQD (reference sequence). This CDR3 is 15 amino acids long. CDR3 nucleotides: TGCGCCAGCAGTGTTCCGGGCAGATTGAACACTGAAGCTTTCTTT. Protein product: CASSVPGRLNTEAFF.

In DNA, the CDR3 is TGCGCCAGCAGCCACCCTAGTAGGCAGGGCCCGAACACCGGGGAGCTGTTTTTT. Amino acid sequence: CASSHPSRQGPNTGELFF. V usage is TRBV4-1 and J usage is TRBJ2-2, with D possibly matching TRBD1 (5 bases). V lost 3 bases and J 0 bases, leaving 17 bases between the germline ends. CDR1 is MGHRA, CDR2 YSYEKL, per germline. The CDR3 is 18 amino acids.

V usage is TRBV28 and J usage is TRBJ1-2; possible D gene TRBD1, 5 bases. Trimming stripped 7 bases from V and 0 bases from J, with 21 bases between. CDR1 MDHEN and CDR2 SYDVKM come from the germline V gene. CDR3 length: 17 amino acids. In nucleotides, the CDR3 is TGTGCCAGCACTATTCCCTGGGTAGGGGTGTCTAACTATGGCTACACCTTC. It is translated as CASTIPWVGVSNYGYTF.

This clone has just a few counts. The chain employs TRBV28 and TRBJ1-5; TRBD1 might be the D (5 bases). The CDR3 is 13 amino acids. V was cut by 8 bases and J by 2 bases, with 10 bases left in between. In germline, CDR1 is MDHEN, CDR2 SYDVKM. The CDR3 DNA follows: TGTGCCAGCCAGGGTGCTGGCAATCAGCCCCAGCATTTT. This codes for CASQGAGNQPQHF.